This TCR beta chain was retrieved from a study of cytomegalovirus exposure and HLA in healthy donors. Overall study findings and caveats: When a later analysis compared HLA-associated TCR beta chains with equally common others, the HLA-associated chains turned out to be more clonally expanded and to have lower generation probabilities. Within an earlier analysis, most TCR beta V segments proved productive either about 87% or about 30% of the time.

As to this clone: The antigen remains unidentified.

Use of 60 Vbeta and 13 Jbeta primers characterized the PCR. Sequenced by immunoSEQ multiplex PCR; TCRdb stores in-frame clones only, minus some. The data contain about 100,000 clones, roughly 74% of them singletons. The germline CDR1 and CDR2 sequences are MGHRA and YSYEKL. The CDR3 is 17 residues long. V dropped 2 bases and J dropped 0; count of bases not matched to a gene: 8. The sequence was obtained from a woman in her thirties or forties in good health and CMV-seronegative. The rearrangement uses TRBV4-1 and TRBJ2-3; 7 bases agree with TRBD1. Sequenced: PBMCs. CDR3 DNA sequence: TGCGCCAGCAGCCAATTAATCGGGACAGCTAGCACAGATACGCAGTATTTT. This encodes CASSQLIGTASTDTQYF.